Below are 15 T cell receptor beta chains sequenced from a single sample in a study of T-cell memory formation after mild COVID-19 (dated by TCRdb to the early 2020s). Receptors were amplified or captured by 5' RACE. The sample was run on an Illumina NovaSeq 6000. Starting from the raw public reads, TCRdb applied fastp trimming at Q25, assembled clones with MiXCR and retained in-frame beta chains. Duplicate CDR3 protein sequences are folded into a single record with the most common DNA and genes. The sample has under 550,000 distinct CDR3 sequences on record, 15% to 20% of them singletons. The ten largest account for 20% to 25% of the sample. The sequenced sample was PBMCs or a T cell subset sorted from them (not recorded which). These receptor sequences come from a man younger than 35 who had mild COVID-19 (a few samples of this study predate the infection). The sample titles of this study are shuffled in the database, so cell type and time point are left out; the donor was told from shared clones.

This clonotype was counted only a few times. CDR3 in amino acids: CSARGWAGDPNTEAFF. The CDR3 nucleotides are TGCAGCGCCCGAGGCTGGGCCGGGGACCCGAACACTGAAGCTTTCTTT. V usage is TRBV29-1 and J usage is TRBJ1-1; TRBD1 is a possible D gene (5 bases). This CDR3 comprises 16 residues. V was pared by 7 bases and J by 1 base, with 22 bases between. The germline V gene has CDR1 SQVTM and CDR2 ANQGSEA.

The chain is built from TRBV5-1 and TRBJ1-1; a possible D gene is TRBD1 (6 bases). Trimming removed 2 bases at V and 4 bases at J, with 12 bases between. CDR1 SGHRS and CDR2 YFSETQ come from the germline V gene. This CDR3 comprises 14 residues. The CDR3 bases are TGCGCCAGCAGCTTAGCAGGGGCGTTCACTGAAGCTTTCTTT. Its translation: CASSLAGAFTEAFF. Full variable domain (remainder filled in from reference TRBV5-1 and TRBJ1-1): KAGVTQTPRYLIKTRGQQVTLSCSPISGHRSVSWYQQTPGQGLQFLFEYFSETQRNKGNFPGRFSGRQFSNSRSEMNVSTLELGDSALYLCASSLAGAFTEAFFGQGTRLTVV.

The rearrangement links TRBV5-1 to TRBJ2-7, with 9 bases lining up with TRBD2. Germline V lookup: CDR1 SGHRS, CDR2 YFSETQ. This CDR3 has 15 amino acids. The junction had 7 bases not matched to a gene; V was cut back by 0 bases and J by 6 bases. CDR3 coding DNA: TGCGCCAGCAGCTTGGCGCGGGGGGGAGTTCGCGAGCAGTACTTC. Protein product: CASSLARGGVREQYF.

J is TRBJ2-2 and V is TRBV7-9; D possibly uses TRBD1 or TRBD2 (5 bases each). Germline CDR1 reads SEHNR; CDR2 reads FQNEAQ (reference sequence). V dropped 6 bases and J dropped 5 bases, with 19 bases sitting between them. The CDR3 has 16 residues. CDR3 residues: CASSPRRGGWTGELFF. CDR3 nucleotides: TGTGCCAGCAGTCCAAGACGGGGCGGTTGGACCGGGGAGCTGTTTTTT. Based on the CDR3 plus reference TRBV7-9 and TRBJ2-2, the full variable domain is DTGVSQNPRHKITKRGQNVTFRCDPISEHNRLYWYRQTLGQGPEFLTYFQNEAQLEKSRLLSDRFSAERPKGSFSTLEIQRTEQGDSAMYLCASSPRRGGWTGELFFGEGSRLTVL.

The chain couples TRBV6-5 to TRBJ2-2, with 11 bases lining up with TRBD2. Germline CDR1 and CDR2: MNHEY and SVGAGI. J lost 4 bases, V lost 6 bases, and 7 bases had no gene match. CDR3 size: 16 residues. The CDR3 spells CASRLAGGRGTGELFF. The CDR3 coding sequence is TGTGCCAGCAGATTAGCGGGGGGGCGGGGCACCGGGGAGCTGTTTTTT.

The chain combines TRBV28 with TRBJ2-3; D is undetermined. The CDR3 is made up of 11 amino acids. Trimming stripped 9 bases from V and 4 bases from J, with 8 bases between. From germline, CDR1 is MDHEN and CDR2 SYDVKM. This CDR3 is CASGWADTQYF. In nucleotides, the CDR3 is TGTGCCAGTGGGTGGGCAGATACGCAGTATTTT. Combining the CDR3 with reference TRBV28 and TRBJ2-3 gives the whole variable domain DVKVTQSSRYLVKRTGEKVFLECVQDMDHENMFWYRQDPGLGLRLIYFSYDVKMKEKGDIPEGYSVSREKKERFSLILESASTNQTSMYLCASGWADTQYFGPGTRLTVL.

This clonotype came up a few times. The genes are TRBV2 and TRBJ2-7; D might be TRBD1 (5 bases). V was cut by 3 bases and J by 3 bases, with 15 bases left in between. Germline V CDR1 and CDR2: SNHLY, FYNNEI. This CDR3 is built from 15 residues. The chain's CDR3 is CASSEGRGWGYEQYF. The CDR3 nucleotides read TGTGCCAGCAGTGAGGGAAGGGGTTGGGGCTACGAGCAGTACTTC. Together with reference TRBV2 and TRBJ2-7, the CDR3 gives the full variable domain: EPEVTQTPSHQVTQMGQEVILRCVPISNHLYFYWYRQILGQKVEFLVSFYNNEISEKSEIFDDQFSVERPDGSNFTLKIRSTKLEDSAMYFCASSEGRGWGYEQYFGPGTRLTVT.

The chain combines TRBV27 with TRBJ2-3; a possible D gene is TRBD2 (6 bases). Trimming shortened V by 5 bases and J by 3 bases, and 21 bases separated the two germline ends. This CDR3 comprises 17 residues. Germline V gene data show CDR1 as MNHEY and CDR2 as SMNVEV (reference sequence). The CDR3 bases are TGTGCCAGCAGTCCTAGAGGTGTCGGGGGTCTTACAGATACGCAGTATTTT. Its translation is CASSPRGVGGLTDTQYF.

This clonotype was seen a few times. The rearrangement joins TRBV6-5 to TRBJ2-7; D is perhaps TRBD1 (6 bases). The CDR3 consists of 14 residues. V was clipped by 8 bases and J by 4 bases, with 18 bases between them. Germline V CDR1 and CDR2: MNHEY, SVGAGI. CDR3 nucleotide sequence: TGTGCCAGCGGGCGGAGGCAGGGGAATTACGAGCAGTACTTC. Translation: CASGRRQGNYEQYF.

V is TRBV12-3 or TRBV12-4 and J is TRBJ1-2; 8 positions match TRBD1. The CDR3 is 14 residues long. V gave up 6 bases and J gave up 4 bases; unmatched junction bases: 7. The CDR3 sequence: CASRIQGGGYGYTF. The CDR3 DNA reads TGTGCCAGCAGAATACAGGGGGGCGGCTATGGCTACACCTTC.

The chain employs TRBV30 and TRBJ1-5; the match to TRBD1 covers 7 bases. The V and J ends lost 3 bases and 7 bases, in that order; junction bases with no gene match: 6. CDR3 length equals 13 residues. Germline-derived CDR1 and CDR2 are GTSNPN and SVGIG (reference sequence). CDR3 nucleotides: TGTGCCTGGAGCCAAACAGGGGAACAGCCCCAGCATTTT. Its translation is CAWSQTGEQPQHF.

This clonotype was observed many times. The CDR3 DNA follows: TGTGCCAGCAGTACCAGGAGCTCTGGGGCCAACGTCCTGACTTTC. Protein sequence: CASSTRSSGANVLTF. V and J are TRBV6-2 or TRBV6-3 and TRBJ2-6; D gene ambiguous. This CDR3 comprises 15 residues. V was trimmed by 5 bases and J by 0 bases, leaving 8 bases between them. The germline gives CDR1 MNHEY, CDR2 SVGEGT.

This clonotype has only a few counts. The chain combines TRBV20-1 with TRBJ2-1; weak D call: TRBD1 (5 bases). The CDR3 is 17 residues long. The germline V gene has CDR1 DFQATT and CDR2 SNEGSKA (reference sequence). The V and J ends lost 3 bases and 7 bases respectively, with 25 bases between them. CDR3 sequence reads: CSASFLGRVVFGNEQFF. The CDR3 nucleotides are TGCAGTGCTAGTTTTTTGGGCAGGGTAGTATTTGGAAATGAGCAGTTCTTC.

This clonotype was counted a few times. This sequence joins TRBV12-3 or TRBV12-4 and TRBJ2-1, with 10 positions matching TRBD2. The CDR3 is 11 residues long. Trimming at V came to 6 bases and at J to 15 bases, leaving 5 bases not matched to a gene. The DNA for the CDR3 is TGTGCCAGCAGCAGCGGGGGGGCGGGGTTCTTC. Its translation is CASSSGGAGFF.

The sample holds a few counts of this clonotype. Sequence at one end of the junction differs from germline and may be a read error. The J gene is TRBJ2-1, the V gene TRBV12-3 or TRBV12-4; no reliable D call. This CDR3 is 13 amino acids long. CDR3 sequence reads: CASSLLRTPTRIF. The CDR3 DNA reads TGTGCCAGCAGTTTACTGAGGACCCCTACGAGAATCTTC.